The rows below give T cell receptor beta chains drawn from one sample of a study of blood T cell repertoires in COVID-19. TCRdb's table, derived via immunoSEQ multiplex PCR, lists solely in-frame clones and lacks some. This sample has approximately 350,000 clones; roughly nine tenths occur once, and the top ten carry around 3%. Input material: peripheral blood. The receptors shown here come from a woman between 25 and 40 years old with COVID-19, enrolled during active disease. CDR3s include the opening cysteine and the closing phenylalanine or tryptophan. D genes are given only for firm matches. Clone size is given for some rows only: seen once, a few or many times, or a class if the clone is expanded.

clone_size,j_call,v_call,d_call,cdr3_aa,cdr3_nt
NA,TRBJ1-2,TRBV27,TRBD1,CASTENPTGGGYGYTF,TGTGCCAGCACTGAGAATCCTACAGGGGGCGGATATGGCTACACCTTC
once,TRBJ2-1,TRBV4-1,NA,CASSQDGGQATYNEQFF,TGCGCCAGCAGCCAAGATGGCGGGCAGGCGACCTACAATGAGCAGTTCTTC
NA,TRBJ1-5,TRBV18,NA,CASSPAGGGPNSNQPQHF,TGTGCCAGCTCACCGGCCGGGGGGGGTCCTAATAGCAATCAGCCCCAGCATTTT
NA,TRBJ1-2,TRBV5-1,NA,CASSVDRFVYGYTF,TGCGCCAGCAGCGTGGACAGATTCGTCTATGGCTACACCTTC
NA,TRBJ2-1,TRBV2,NA,CASSPNLGSEQFF,TGTGCCAGCAGTCCCAATCTAGGCAGTGAGCAGTTCTTC
NA,TRBJ1-2,TRBV27,TRBD1,CASSRGGQGYGYTF,TGTGCCAGCTCTCGAGGGGGACAGGGGTATGGCTACACCTTC
NA,TRBJ1-2,TRBV14,TRBD1,CASSPDREVGYTF,TGTGCCAGCAGCCCCGACAGGGAGGTTGGCTACACCTTC
NA,TRBJ2-1,TRBV9,TRBD2,CASSAGGLAASIEQFF,TGTGCCAGCAGCGCGGGGGGACTAGCGGCCAGCATTGAGCAGTTCTTC
few,TRBJ1-5,TRBV6-2/TRBV6-3,TRBD1,CASSSLTGGGQPQHF,TGTGCCAGCAGTTCCCTAACAGGGGGCGGGCAGCCCCAGCATTTT
NA,TRBJ1-5,TRBV7-2,NA,CASSPFGGAGPSNQPQHF,TGTGCCAGCAGCCCATTTGGAGGCGCCGGTCCTAGCAATCAGCCCCAGCATTTT